This TCR beta chain appears in the sequencing data of a study of T cells in Graves' hyperthyroidism and ophthalmopathy. There are many counts of this clonotype. Germline V gene sequence: CDR1 SGHAT, CDR2 FQNNGV. V was pared by 1 base and J by 9 bases, with 6 bases of the junction left unmatched. The CDR3 has 14 residues. Amplified TCR beta CDR3 regions came from RNA transcripts. With the HTBI primer set, the TCR CDR3 went through a first round of RT-PCR. TCRdb called the multiplex PCR reads again in MiXCR, with one record for every CDR3 protein. This sample has under 750,000 distinct CDR3 sequences, with around 20% found just once.

The source material was blood. The V gene is TRBV11-2, the J gene TRBJ2-1, with TRBD2 matching 7 bases. This TCR came from a woman between 50 and 59 years old with Graves' hyperthyroidism that later progressed to Graves' ophthalmopathy. CDR3 region: CASSLVFGGSEQFF. The CDR3 coding sequence is TGTGCCAGCAGCTTAGTCTTCGGCGGGAGTGAGCAGTTCTTC.